This T cell receptor (beta chain) was profiled in a study of shared T cell receptors in the human thymus. Clones were read by immunoSEQ multiplex PCR, and TCRdb kept only the in-frame ones, dropping some. This table has about 660,000 clones, 87% appearing once. The germline CDR1 and CDR2 sequences are MNHEY and SMNVEV (reference sequence). The CDR3 sequence is 15 residues long. V lost 6 bases and J lost 3, with 17 bases in between. The same data also went into a second study, on human thymus T cells.

This receptor was identified in a boy in the first two years of life with a congenital heart defect. V and J are TRBV27 and TRBJ1-1; tentatively, D is TRBD1 (5 bases). The sequenced material came from thymocytes. The CDR3, as DNA: TGTGCCAGCAGCCCATCCTATATAGGGGACACTGAAGCTTTCTTT. Its translation: CASSPSYIGDTEAFF.